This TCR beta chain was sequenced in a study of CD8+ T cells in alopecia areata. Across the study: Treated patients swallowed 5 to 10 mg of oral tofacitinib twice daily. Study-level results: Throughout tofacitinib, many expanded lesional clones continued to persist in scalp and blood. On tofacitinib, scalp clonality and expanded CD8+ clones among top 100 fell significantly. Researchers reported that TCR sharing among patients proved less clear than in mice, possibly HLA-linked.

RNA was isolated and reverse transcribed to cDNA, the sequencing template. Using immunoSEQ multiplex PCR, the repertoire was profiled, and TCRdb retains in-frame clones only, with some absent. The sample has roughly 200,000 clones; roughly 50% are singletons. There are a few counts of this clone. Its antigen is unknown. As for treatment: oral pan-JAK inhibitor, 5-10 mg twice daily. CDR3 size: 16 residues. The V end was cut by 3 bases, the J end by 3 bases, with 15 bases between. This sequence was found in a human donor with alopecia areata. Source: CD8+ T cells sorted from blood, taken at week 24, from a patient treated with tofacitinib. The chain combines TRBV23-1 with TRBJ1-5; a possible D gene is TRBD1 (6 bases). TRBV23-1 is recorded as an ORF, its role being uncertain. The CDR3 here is CASSQIDRRHNQPQHF. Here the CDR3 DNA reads TGCGCCAGCAGTCAGATAGACAGGCGACACAATCAGCCCCAGCATTTT.